This section outlines one T cell receptor beta chain sequence together with its context. A second roughly 6 to 12 cycle PCR used barcoded and J-beta primers. TCRdb redid the calling of the 5' RACE reads with MiXCR, one entry per CDR3 protein. The sample lists over a million distinct CDR3 sequences, 55% to 75% occurring once. The V gene lost 4 bases and the J gene lost 0 bases, with 20 bases spanning the gap. The V gene's germline CDR1 is SGHKS and CDR2 YYEKEE (reference sequence). The CDR3 sequence is 18 residues long. The sample originates from a study of blood T cells in healthy people across ages. The wider study: Template switching caught about one barcoded beta molecule for each two T cells.

It was 9.5 to 10 milliliters of peripheral blood that were drawn from each donor. The specimen sequenced was blood. This chain connects TRBV5-5 to TRBJ2-1; D is ambiguous. The receptor comes from a man aged 18 to 29 in good health. The chain's CDR3 is CASSLVPPLGSSYNEQFF. The CDR3 DNA reads TGTGCCAGCAGCCTGGTCCCCCCCCTCGGTAGCTCCTACAATGAGCAGTTCTTC.